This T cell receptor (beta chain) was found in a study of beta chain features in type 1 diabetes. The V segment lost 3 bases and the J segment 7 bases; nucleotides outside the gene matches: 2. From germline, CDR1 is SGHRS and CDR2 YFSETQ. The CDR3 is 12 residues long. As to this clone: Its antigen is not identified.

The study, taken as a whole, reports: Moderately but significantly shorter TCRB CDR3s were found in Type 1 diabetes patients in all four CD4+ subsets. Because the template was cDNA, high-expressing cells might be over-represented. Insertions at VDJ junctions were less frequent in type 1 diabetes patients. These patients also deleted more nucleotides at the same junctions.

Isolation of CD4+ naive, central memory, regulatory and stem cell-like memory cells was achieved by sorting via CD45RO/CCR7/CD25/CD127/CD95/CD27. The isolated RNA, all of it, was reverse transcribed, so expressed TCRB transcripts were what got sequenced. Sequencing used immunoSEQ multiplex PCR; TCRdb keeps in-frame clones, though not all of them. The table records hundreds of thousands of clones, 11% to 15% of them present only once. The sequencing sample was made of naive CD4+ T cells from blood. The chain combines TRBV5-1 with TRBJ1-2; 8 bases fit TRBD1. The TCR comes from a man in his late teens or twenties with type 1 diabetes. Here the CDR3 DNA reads TGCGCCAGCAGCTGGACAGGGACTGGCTACACCTTC. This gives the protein CASSWTGTGYTF.